The source of this TCR beta chain is a study of blood T cell repertoires in COVID-19. About the research overall: Italy, Spain and the United States were the sources of the convalescent and acute COVID-19 samples. PBMCs, B-cell-depleted T cells, or T cells were the source of the cDNA or gDNA that made up the material.

Original analysis: How many nucleated cells were present was estimated from reference gene primer amplification. Clones were read by immunoSEQ multiplex PCR, and TCRdb kept only the in-frame ones, dropping some. The V and J calls and the clone size are those of that table, but D and trimming were determined from the DNA. There are 290,000 or so clones in the sample; around 90% occur only once, and roughly 1.3% lies in the top ten. The germline V gene has CDR1 LNHDA and CDR2 SQIVND (reference sequence). CDR3 length: 15 amino acids. The J segment lost 5 bases and the V segment lost 6 bases, leaving 7 bases of the junction unmatched.

This TCR was recovered from a man between 65 and 79 years old with acute or convalescent COVID-19. The V gene is TRBV19, the J gene TRBJ1-5; 10 bases are a match to TRBD1. What was sequenced was peripheral blood. The CDR3 here is CASRRTGGGDQPQHF. Here the CDR3 DNA reads TGTGCCAGTAGGAGGACAGGGGGTGGGGATCAGCCCCAGCATTTT.